This passage covers 16 T cell receptor beta chains from one sample sequenced in a study of T cell repertoires in cytomegalovirus infection. TCRdb reprocessed the reads with MiXCR, giving one entry per CDR3 protein. Altogether hundreds of thousands of distinct CDR3 sequences are present, 20% to 25% being singletons, with the ten largest covering approximately 8%. The specimen was CD8+ T cells from PBMCs. Every receptor here comes from a human donor in good health (CMV status not recorded). Some clones in this sample may be carry-over from other donors' samples.

This clonotype was seen a handful of times. V gene TRBV27 combines with J gene TRBJ2-1, with 12 bases identical to TRBD2. The CDR3 length is 16 residues. Germline CDR1 reads MNHEY; CDR2 reads SMNVEV (reference sequence). J gave up 8 bases and V 5 bases, and 10 bases lay outside the gene matches. CDR3 sequence (DNA): TGTGCCAGCAGTCCTCTAGCGGGGGGGCCGAAGGATGAGCAGTTCTTC. Translation gives CASSPLAGGPKDEQFF.

Many counts were recorded for this clonotype. J is TRBJ1-1 and V is TRBV7-2; D is perhaps TRBD1 (5 bases). CDR3 length: 11 amino acids. CDR1 is SGHTA and CDR2 is FQGNSA in the germline V gene. The germline V and J ends were trimmed by 8 bases and 5 bases, with 9 bases remaining between them. The CDR3 loop is CASLRGTEAFF. The CDR3 DNA sequence: TGTGCCAGCTTAAGGGGAACTGAAGCTTTCTTT.

The count of this clonotype is one. V usage is TRBV12-3 or TRBV12-4 and J usage is TRBJ2-5, with 10 bases aligning to TRBD2. This CDR3 region has 18 residues. With 6 bases clipped from V and 9 bases from J, the junction kept 22 bases outside the gene matches. CDR3: CASSPRLAGAHYRKAQYF. The CDR3 nucleotides are TGTGCCAGCAGCCCGCGTCTAGCGGGGGCCCACTATCGCAAGGCCCAGTACTTC.

This clonotype has just a few counts. The junction differs from germline at one of its ends, possibly a read error. The chain recombines TRBV4-1 with TRBJ2-1, with 12 bases fitting TRBD2. The CDR3 spans 15 residues. The germline V gene encodes CDR1 MGHRA and CDR2 YSYEKL. The CDR3 sequence is CATSTSGGYTNEQFF. The CDR3 DNA sequence: TGTGCCACCTCGACTAGCGGGGGCTATACGAATGAGCAGTTCTTC.

This clonotype was seen ten or more times. The chain has TRBV6-5 and TRBJ2-2; 8 bases line up with TRBD1. CDR1 is MNHEY and CDR2 is SVGAGI in the germline V gene. There are 14 residues in the CDR3. J was trimmed by 6 bases and V by 0 bases; bases with no gene match: 0. CDR3 in amino acids: CASSYSQGAGELFF. In DNA, the CDR3 is TGTGCCAGCAGTTACTCACAGGGGGCCGGGGAGCTGTTTTTT.

In its sample, this clonotype was seen many times. This sequence joins TRBV28 and TRBJ2-1; D possibly uses TRBD1 or TRBD2 (6 bases each). Trimming stripped 7 bases from V and 4 bases from J, with 11 bases between. The CDR3 consists of 13 residues. The germline V gene has CDR1 MDHEN and CDR2 SYDVKM. This CDR3 reads CASMGGRYNEQFF. The DNA for the CDR3 is TGTGCCAGCATGGGGGGCCGATACAATGAGCAGTTCTTC.

CDR3 amino acids: CASSLGINGYTF. CDR3 bases: TGTGCCAGCAGCTTAGGTATAAACGGCTACACCTTC. V is TRBV7-9 and J is TRBJ1-2; D gene unclear. Trimming removed 1 base at V and 8 bases at J, with 8 bases between. CDR1 is SEHNR, CDR2 FQNEAQ, per germline (reference sequence). The CDR3 length is 12 residues.

This clonotype was observed a few times. The V call is TRBV20-1, the J call TRBJ1-5, with D unclear. Trimming removed 1 base from V and 3 bases from J, with 13 bases in between. This CDR3 contains 15 residues. The germline CDR1 and CDR2 sequences are DFQATT and SNEGSKA (reference sequence). The CDR3 DNA reads TGCAGTGCTAGAGTGCTGGCAGGCAACAATCAGCCCCAGCATTTT. Translating it yields CSARVLAGNNQPQHF.

The V and J genes are TRBV28 and TRBJ1-4; no definite D call. CDR3 size: 14 residues. Germline V gives CDR1 MDHEN, CDR2 SYDVKM. V lost 5 bases and J lost 8, with 15 bases in between. The CDR3 nucleotides are TGTGCCAGCAGTCGGACGGTTCTAGGGGAAAAACTGTTTTTT. Its protein product is CASSRTVLGEKLFF.

The genes are TRBV5-1 and TRBJ2-3; D perhaps matches TRBD2 (6 bases). Per germline, CDR1 SGHRS and CDR2 YFSETQ. V was shortened by 3 bases and J by 2 bases, with 7 bases between the two germline ends. The CDR3 runs to 13 residues. CDR3 nucleotide sequence: TGCGCCAGCAGCTGGGACTTCACAGATACGCAGTATTTT. It yields the protein CASSWDFTDTQYF.

The chain uses TRBV14 and TRBJ2-3, with no clear D. The germline V gene has CDR1 SGHDN and CDR2 FVKESK. Trimming pared 2 bases from V and 2 bases from J, leaving 8 bases between. The CDR3 is made up of 14 amino acids. In DNA, the CDR3 is TGTGCCAGCAGCCAAATCTCACCCACAGATACGCAGTATTTT. Its translation: CASSQISPTDTQYF.

The V gene is TRBV9, the J gene TRBJ2-7, with D perhaps given as TRBD1 or TRBD2 (6 bases each). V gave up 3 bases and J gave up 2 bases, with 18 bases separating them. Germline values: CDR1 SGDLS, CDR2 YYNGEE. The CDR3 is 16 amino acids. The CDR3 DNA follows: TGTGCCAGCAGCGGGGGGGCCAGCACTCAACCCTACGAGCAGTACTTC. It specifies CASSGGASTQPYEQYF.

The chain joins TRBV5-1 to TRBJ1-1; 7 bases are a match to TRBD1. The CDR3 loop spans 15 amino acids. Germline V gene data show CDR1 as SGHRS and CDR2 as YFSETQ. V lost 2 bases and J lost 1; bases outside the gene matches: 5. As DNA, the CDR3 is TGCGCCAGCAGCTTCGGGGACAGCCCGAACACTGAAGCTTTCTTT. Translating it yields CASSFGDSPNTEAFF.

This clonotype was observed a handful of times. The gene calls are TRBV12-3 or TRBV12-4 and TRBJ2-3; 9 bases line up with TRBD1. The CDR3 sequence is 13 residues long. V gave up 7 bases and J gave up 3 bases; unmatched junction bases: 2. The CDR3 is CASTQGATDTQYF. The CDR3 DNA reads TGTGCCAGCACACAGGGGGCGACAGATACGCAGTATTTT.

J is TRBJ1-2 and V is TRBV28; a possible D gene is TRBD1 (5 bases). Germline V lookup: CDR1 MDHEN, CDR2 SYDVKM. Trimming pared 3 bases from V and 8 bases from J, leaving 13 bases between. CDR3 size: 13 residues. The CDR3 loop is CASSFRAGEGYTF. CDR3 in DNA: TGTGCCAGCAGTTTCAGGGCCGGGGAGGGCTACACCTTC.

As for this clonotype: Given a much more abundant clone one base away, this may be a read error. The chain couples TRBV12-3 or TRBV12-4 to TRBJ2-1; 8 bases fit TRBD2. The CDR3 spans 14 residues. The CDR3 loop reads CASSFAGGLNEQLF. CDR3 nucleotide sequence: TGTGCCAGCAGTTTTGCGGGGGGACTTAATGAGCAGTTGTTC.